The sequence of this T cell receptor beta chain was determined in a study of blood T cells in healthy people across ages. Through a sample-barcoded 5' primer and a J-beta primer mix, a second PCR was run for about 6 to 11 cycles. MiXCR was run by TCRdb on the 5' RACE reads, yielding one entry per CDR3 protein. Here the sample spans 1.2 million to 1.5 million distinct CDR3 sequences, roughly 59% being singletons. The germline V gene has CDR1 MNHEY and CDR2 SVGAGI. Trimming at V came to 5 bases and at J to 5 bases, leaving 11 bases not matched to a gene. This CDR3 is built from 15 residues. The authors isolated at least 6.5 million PBMCs per sample.

Input material: blood. The chain joins TRBV6-5 to TRBJ2-5; 7 bases agree with TRBD2. The clonotype originates from a young man in good health. This chain's CDR3 is CASSAKRDWAETQYF. In nucleotides, the CDR3 is TGTGCCAGCAGTGCAAAGCGGGATTGGGCGGAGACCCAGTACTTC.